This T cell receptor beta chain was found in a study of blood T cell repertoires in COVID-19. Study as a whole: From T cells, B-cell-depleted T cells, or PBMCs came the material, which was cDNA or gDNA.

Assay used: immunoSEQ multiplex PCR; TCRdb lists only in-frame clones, some missing. The top ten hold approximately 8% of the sample, which has roughly 150,000 clones, approximately 80% seen once. This receptor was taken from a woman older than 75 with COVID-19, enrolled during active disease. The sample consisted of peripheral blood.

The CDR3 region is CASSQSGEAFF. CDR3 sequence (DNA): TGTGCCAGCAGCCAATCCGGGGAAGCTTTCTTT. This chain joins TRBV3-1 (or the pseudogene TRBV3-2) and TRBJ1-1; D is unresolved. The CDR3 extends over 11 amino acids. In germline, CDR1 is LGHDT, CDR2 YNNKEL (reference sequence). V was trimmed by 2 bases and J by 8 bases, leaving 6 bases between them.